Listed here are 21 T cell receptor beta chains from one sample, sequenced in a study of sequential checkpoint blockade in melanoma. The table came from immunoSEQ multiplex PCR; TCRdb's copy has only in-frame clones and leaves some out. The table lists some 19,000 clones, roughly 72% of them singletons, with about 37% in the top ten. Treatment here: randomized to nivolumab then ipilimumab (arm A) or the reverse (arm B). The starting material was CD8+ T cells sorted from blood (inferred from file names), obtained from a patient given nivolumab and ipilimumab in sequence. Receptors originate from a human donor with melanoma.

The genes are TRBV2 and TRBJ2-6; D is undetermined. From germline, CDR1 is SNHLY and CDR2 FYNNEI. V was clipped by 1 base and J by 0 bases, with 7 bases between them. The CDR3 length is 16 residues. The CDR3 loop is CASSEVSSSGANVLTF. In DNA, the CDR3 is TGTGCCAGCAGTGAAGTATCGAGCTCTGGGGCCAACGTCCTGACTTTC.

The chain couples TRBV4-1 to TRBJ2-7, with 10 positions matching TRBD2. The V gene's germline CDR1 is MGHRA and CDR2 YSYEKL. This CDR3 spans 17 amino acids. V shed 4 bases, J shed 3 bases, and the junction held 12 bases outside the gene matches. CDR3 DNA sequence: TGCGCCAGCAGCCCCCTGCCCACCGGGACTAGCGACTACGAGCAGTACTTC. Encoded protein: CASSPLPTGTSDYEQYF.

This clone was counted only a few times. The chain has TRBV7-9 and TRBJ2-7; D is ambiguous. Germline V gene data show CDR1 as SEHNR and CDR2 as FQNEAQ (reference sequence). V lost 8 bases and J lost 3, with 14 bases in between. The CDR3 spans 13 residues. The CDR3 sequence: CASQRSSYYEQYF. Here the CDR3 DNA reads TGTGCCAGCCAACGGTCTTCTTACTACGAGCAGTACTTC.

The J gene is TRBJ2-5, the V gene TRBV6-1; D might be TRBD2 (6 bases). The CDR3 extends over 14 amino acids. Trimming removed 4 bases at V and 2 bases at J, with 11 bases between. CDR1 MNHNS and CDR2 SASEGT come from the germline V gene. The CDR3 coding sequence is TGTGCCAGCAGTGGGGCTAGCGTACAAGAGACCCAGTACTTC. This gives the protein CASSGASVQETQYF.

The rearrangement uses TRBV7-6 and TRBJ2-7; 12 bases are a match to TRBD2. The CDR3 runs to 17 residues. The V and J ends lost 0 bases and 2 bases, in that order; junction bases with no gene match: 5. CDR1 is SGHVS and CDR2 is FNYEAQ in the germline V gene. The CDR3 DNA reads as TGTGCCAGCAGCTTAGCCTCAGGACTAGCGGGACCCTACGAGCAGTACTTC. Its translation: CASSLASGLAGPYEQYF.

This clone was seen a handful of times. The genes are TRBV14 and TRBJ1-3, with 9 bases matching TRBD1. Germline trimming cut 0 bases from V and 2 bases from J; bases unmatched to any gene: 11. The length of the CDR3 is 19 residues. The V gene's germline CDR1 is SGHDN and CDR2 FVKESK. As DNA, the CDR3 is TGTGCCAGCAGCCAAGAGTATGGGACAGGGTTGCTCCCTGGAAACACCATATATTTT. This gives the protein CASSQEYGTGLLPGNTIYF.

The chain uses TRBV25-1 and TRBJ2-1, with 10 bases that match TRBD2. Germline V gives CDR1 MGHDK, CDR2 SYGVNS. CDR3 length: 15 residues. J lost 6 bases, V lost 4 bases, and 6 bases had no gene match. The CDR3 bases are TGTGCCAGCAGTGGTCTAGCGGGGGCGGCCAATGAGCAGTTCTTC. It codes for CASSGLAGAANEQFF.

This chain links TRBV6-5 with TRBJ2-2, with TRBD1 identical over 7 bases. Per germline, CDR1 MNHEY and CDR2 SVGAGI. This CDR3 region has 14 residues. With 4 bases clipped from V and 10 bases from J, the junction kept 9 bases outside the gene matches. The CDR3 here is CASSFLRTGEELFF. CDR3 sequence (DNA): TGTGCCAGCAGTTTTCTAAGGACAGGCGAGGAGCTGTTTTTT.

This clone was seen just once. The chain links TRBV6-1 to TRBJ2-1; 8 positions agree with TRBD1. The germline CDR1 and CDR2 sequences are MNHNS and SASEGT. After removal of 4 bases from V and 4 bases from J, the junction contained 9 bases not matched to a gene. This CDR3 region has 16 residues. In nucleotides, the CDR3 is TGTGCCAGCAGTGCAAGTTGGGGGACAGGATACAATGAGCAGTTCTTC. It specifies CASSASWGTGYNEQFF.

The chain joins TRBV9 to TRBJ2-7; TRBD2 is a possible D gene (5 bases). CDR1 is SGDLS, CDR2 YYNGEE, per germline. CDR3 length: 15 amino acids. The V gene lost 0 bases and the J gene lost 1 base, with 11 bases spanning the gap. The CDR3 nucleotides read TGTGCCAGCAGCGTAGCTGGTGGGAGTTCCTACGAGCAGTACTTC. Protein product: CASSVAGGSSYEQYF.

The V call is TRBV14, the J call TRBJ2-5, with D perhaps TRBD2 (6 bases). The CDR3 extends over 13 amino acids. Germline V gives CDR1 SGHDN, CDR2 FVKESK. V gave up 4 bases and J gave up 4 bases, with 10 bases separating them. The CDR3 DNA is TGTGCCAGCAGCCGCTGGGGAGGAGAGACCCAGTACTTC. Encoded protein: CASSRWGGETQYF.

This clone occurred a few times. This chain uses TRBV4-1 with TRBJ2-3; 8 bases are shared with TRBD2. This CDR3 comprises 17 residues. After removal of 1 base from V and 2 bases from J, the junction contained 8 bases not matched to a gene. Germline V CDR1 and CDR2: MGHRA, YSYEKL. The CDR3, as DNA: TGCGCCAGCAGCCAAGTTAGGACGGGGGGGCTCACAGATACGCAGTATTTT. It is translated as CASSQVRTGGLTDTQYF.

The CDR3 coding sequence is TGTGCCAGCAGCCAAACTGAGACTAGCACAGTGGATACGCAGTATTTT. Residues: CASSQTETSTVDTQYF. The chain uses TRBV4-2 and TRBJ2-3, with TRBD2 identical over 7 bases. The V segment lost 2 bases and the J segment 6 bases; nucleotides outside the gene matches: 11. Germline CDR1 LGHNA, CDR2 YNFKEQ. The CDR3 has 16 amino acids.

The chain couples TRBV4-1 to TRBJ2-1; weak D call: TRBD2 (6 bases). Germline V lookup: CDR1 MGHRA, CDR2 YSYEKL. V was shortened by 0 bases and J by 3 bases, with 9 bases between the two germline ends. The CDR3 is 15 amino acids. In DNA form, the CDR3 reads TGCGCCAGCAGCCAAGAGGCTAGCGACTACAATGAGCAGTTCTTC. Translating it yields CASSQEASDYNEQFF.

The CDR3 DNA reads TGTGCCAGCAGCTTCCCGGGATGGGAGACCCAGTACTTC. Protein sequence: CASSFPGWETQYF. The chain employs TRBV7-9 and TRBJ2-5, with D possibly matching TRBD2 (5 bases). Germline V gene sequence: CDR1 SEHNR, CDR2 FQNEAQ (reference sequence). Trimming removed 3 bases from V and 5 bases from J, with 10 bases in between. CDR3 size: 13 residues.

The rearrangement uses TRBV5-1 and TRBJ1-1; D is undetermined. The CDR3 spans 13 residues. Germline V gene sequence: CDR1 SGHRS, CDR2 YFSETQ. V dropped 0 bases and J dropped 7 bases, with 10 bases sitting between them. CDR3 in DNA: TGCGCCAGCAGCTTGGGAGGCGTGATTGAAGCTTTCTTT. Protein sequence: CASSLGGVIEAFF.

The chain uses TRBV15 and TRBJ1-2; a weak D match, TRBD1 (6 bases). V shed 0 bases and J shed 6 bases, with 14 bases lying between them. In germline, CDR1 is LNHNV, CDR2 YYDKDF (reference sequence). The CDR3 length is 15 residues. CDR3 residues: CATSRDTPGGNGYTF. CDR3 sequence (DNA): TGTGCCACCAGCAGAGATACCCCGGGGGGCAATGGCTACACCTTC.

J is TRBJ1-5 and V is TRBV19; 7 bases are a match to TRBD1. Germline V CDR1 and CDR2: LNHDA, SQIVND (reference sequence). V dropped 9 bases and J dropped 6; count of bases not matched to a gene: 11. The CDR3 has 14 residues. CDR3 loop: CASHSDRDPQPQHF. CDR3 DNA sequence: TGTGCCAGCCATTCCGACAGGGACCCTCAGCCCCAGCATTTT.

The gene calls are TRBV19 and TRBJ2-7; 9 bases fit TRBD1. There are 14 residues in the CDR3. The germline V gene has CDR1 LNHDA and CDR2 SQIVND (reference sequence). V was pared by 8 bases and J by 0 bases, with 5 bases of the junction left unmatched. Here the CDR3 DNA reads TGTGCCAGTTCCAGGACAGGGGTCTCCTACGAGCAGTACTTC. Amino acids: CASSRTGVSYEQYF.

The chain employs TRBV27 and TRBJ2-7; the match to TRBD2 covers 9 bases. V was pared by 4 bases and J by 0 bases, with 4 bases of the junction left unmatched. Germline loops: CDR1 MNHEY, CDR2 SMNVEV (reference sequence). This CDR3 comprises 15 residues. CDR3: CASSYLAGYSYEQYF. The CDR3 coding sequence is TGTGCCAGCAGTTACCTAGCGGGGTACTCCTACGAGCAGTACTTC.

Concerning this clone itself: One end of the junction fails to match germline, which may point to a read error. Other DNA sequences in the sample encode the same CDR3. The chain is built from TRBV5-4 and TRBJ1-6, with D perhaps TRBD1 (6 bases). Per germline, CDR1 SGHNT and CDR2 YYREEE (reference sequence). The CDR3 length is 18 residues. The CDR3 DNA sequence: TGTGCCAGCAGCTTGGCCCCCAGGGGTTCCTCCTATAATTCCCCCCTCCACTTT. Translation gives CASSLAPRGSSYNSPLHF.